These T cell receptor beta chains were read from a single sample in a study of CD8 T cells in Susac syndrome. MiXCR was run by TCRdb on the immunoSEQ multiplex PCR reads, yielding one entry per CDR3 protein. The sample has 140,000 to 150,000 distinct CDR3 sequences; roughly 95% are singletons. Sequencing input: CD4+ T cells from PBMCs. The receptors stem from a human donor with Susac syndrome. Each CDR3 is given with its conserved first and last residue. The order of the fields is CDR3 length, D gene, V gene, J gene, CDR3 protein. A D gene is named only where the DNA matches it firmly.

14,NA,TRBV2,TRBJ2-7,CASSEAGRNYEQYF
17,NA,TRBV20-1,TRBJ1-5,CSATRPQLIHSNQPQHF
13,NA,TRBV2,TRBJ1-2,CASSETAGSGHTF
15,TRBD2,TRBV4-1,TRBJ2-1,CASTPIGTRAHEQFF
15,TRBD1,TRBV12-3/TRBV12-4,TRBJ2-1,CAGSRSGTGYNEQFF
15,NA,TRBV6-6,TRBJ1-5,CASSPQGRINQPQHF
12,NA,TRBV29-1,TRBJ1-1,CSAGQQNTEAFF
13,NA,TRBV3-1,TRBJ2-7,CASSQEISFEQYF
13,NA,TRBV11-2,TRBJ1-2,CASSLDIFYGYTF
14,TRBD2,TRBV6-6,TRBJ2-1,CATIGSSGSDEQFF
15,NA,TRBV3-1,TRBJ2-3,CASRFGRTEADTQYF
15,NA,TRBV5-6,TRBJ1-2,CASSEGPPRNYGYTF
13,NA,TRBV12-3/TRBV12-4,TRBJ2-2,CASSLLGSGELFF
10,NA,TRBV9,TRBJ2-7,CASSVPSEYF
13,TRBD2,TRBV28,TRBJ2-3,CASSLDHSGREYF
10,NA,TRBV25-1,TRBJ1-2,CASSGHGYTF
14,NA,TRBV7-3,TRBJ2-1,CASSLGGRGDEQFF
13,NA,TRBV12-3/TRBV12-4,TRBJ1-4,CASSFRTIEKLFF
14,NA,TRBV20-1,TRBJ2-7,CSARGIGQGYEQYF